This T cell receptor (beta chain) was found in a study of T-cell reconstitution after alpha-beta-depleted transplantation in children. In its sample, this clonotype was seen many times. Preparation of the TCRbeta library used unique molecular identifiers. TCRdb re-analysed the PCR reads in MiXCR, keeping a single row per CDR3 protein. The table has 140,000 to 150,000 distinct CDR3 sequences, roughly 9% seen once; the top ten hold approximately 18%. Per the germline V gene, CDR1 is LGHDT and CDR2 is YNNKEL (reference sequence). The germline V and J ends were trimmed by 2 bases and 5 bases, with 3 bases remaining between them. This CDR3 has 12 amino acids.

V gene TRBV3-1 combines with J gene TRBJ2-2; no clear D gene. This sequence was found in a female patient younger than 10 who had a stem cell transplant for congenital amegakaryocytic thrombocytopenia, so the T cells may come from the graft donor. This sample comprised PBMCs, mostly from graft donor cells, obtained 180 days after TCRalphabeta/CD19-depleted stem cell transplant. The CDR3 loop reads CASSQLTGELFF. DNA of the CDR3: TGTGCCAGCAGCCAATTAACCGGGGAGCTGTTTTTT.